These T cell receptor beta chains were read from a single sample in a study of control samples from healthy donors and cancer patients. Measured with immunoSEQ multiplex PCR; TCRdb has only the in-frame clones, and not every one. The sample has about 64,000 clones, roughly 90% seen once. Sequenced material: PBMCs. The receptors originated from a man aged 35 to 55 with colorectal cancer. Each CDR3 is given without its conserved first and last residue. The order of the fields is J gene, V gene, CDR3 protein.

TRBJ2-7 TRBV6-2/TRBV6-3 ASSYFPGVQY
TRBJ1-2 TRBV20-1 SAENYGYT
TRBJ2-1 TRBV6-5 ASSQTSGHYNEQF
TRBJ1-1 TRBV18 ASSGEGDRSAAF
TRBJ1-2 TRBV2 ASRAGLGGYT
TRBJ2-5 TRBV5-4 ASSLGLAGGETQY
TRBJ2-2 TRBV2 ASREGAVAGELF
TRBJ2-5 TRBV19 ASSHTGVWETQY
TRBJ2-7 TRBV5-5 ASSLGLAGNYEQY
TRBJ1-6 TRBV27 ASKKEKTGTGGGNSPLH
TRBJ2-7 TRBV6-5 ASAWTGAAYEQY
TRBJ2-7 TRBV18 ASSLSSYEQY
TRBJ1-6 TRBV3-1/TRBV3-2 ASSQRDLNSPLH
TRBJ2-7 TRBV27 ASSSPGRSYEQY
TRBJ1-1 TRBV12-3/TRBV12-4 ASSLSVGTEAF
TRBJ1-2 TRBV19 ASRWAYPGGAEYGYT
TRBJ1-2 TRBV2 ASRGGRVSSDGYT
TRBJ1-2 TRBV6-1 ASSEARVGYT
TRBJ1-1 TRBV7-8 ASSLLGNTGASKAF
TRBJ2-1 TRBV18 ASSPVLAGGDNEQF
TRBJ2-1 TRBV15 ATSRDSPVTSGGSF
TRBJ1-1 TRBV5-1 ASSLDRRMNTEAF
TRBJ2-4 TRBV21-1 ASSNPGQKPLAKNIQY
TRBJ1-1 TRBV5-5 ASSLRKGNTEAF
TRBJ2-1 TRBV5-1 ASSVALGAGGQNEQF
TRBJ2-7 TRBV20-1 SATPRDEQY
TRBJ1-6 TRBV5-6 ASSRSISPLH
TRBJ2-1 TRBV7-2 ASSFHPGTSGGKNNEQF
TRBJ1-1 TRBV6-5 ASSPSGVGTEAF
TRBJ2-5 TRBV7-2 ASSLAGRGRRQETQY
TRBJ1-5 TRBV5-1 ASSLGGGQPQH
TRBJ2-3 TRBV7-9 ASSLGAGGNTDTQY
TRBJ2-3 TRBV6-5 ASSSRGKASTDTQY
TRBJ1-1 TRBV6-5 ASRPRNTEAF
TRBJ2-1 TRBV3-1/TRBV3-2 ASSQSASGGAVNEQF
TRBJ2-1 TRBV7-3 ASSPTSGARNEQF
TRBJ2-6 TRBV7-3 ASSLTLINRPSSGANVLT
TRBJ1-2 TRBV7-8 ASSLLGPGYGYT
TRBJ2-7 TRBV5-1 ASSSGQGYEQY
TRBJ2-1 TRBV10-1 ASSGSEKNNEQF
TRBJ2-2 TRBV30 AWRAGRGTGELF
TRBJ1-2 TRBV5-1 ASSSAGGTGGYT
TRBJ2-3 TRBV6-5 ASRATGGRADTQY
TRBJ2-1 TRBV18 ASSPPTGLKNHNEQF
TRBJ2-3 TRBV7-3 ASSLIEADTQY
TRBJ2-2 TRBV5-1 ASSSGTSGGSGELF
TRBJ2-1 TRBV7-2 ASSPPPGGHNEQF
TRBJ1-5 TRBV6-6 ASQTGYSNQPQH
TRBJ2-2 TRBV4-2 ASSLATGELF
TRBJ2-3 TRBV5-4 ASSFLAGGTDTQY
TRBJ2-3 TRBV29-1 SVEDRRQFADTQY
TRBJ2-2 TRBV6-2/TRBV6-3 ASSLAGGRTGELF
TRBJ1-1 TRBV19 ASRITGNTEAF
TRBJ2-7 TRBV19 ASSPGTVVAYEQY